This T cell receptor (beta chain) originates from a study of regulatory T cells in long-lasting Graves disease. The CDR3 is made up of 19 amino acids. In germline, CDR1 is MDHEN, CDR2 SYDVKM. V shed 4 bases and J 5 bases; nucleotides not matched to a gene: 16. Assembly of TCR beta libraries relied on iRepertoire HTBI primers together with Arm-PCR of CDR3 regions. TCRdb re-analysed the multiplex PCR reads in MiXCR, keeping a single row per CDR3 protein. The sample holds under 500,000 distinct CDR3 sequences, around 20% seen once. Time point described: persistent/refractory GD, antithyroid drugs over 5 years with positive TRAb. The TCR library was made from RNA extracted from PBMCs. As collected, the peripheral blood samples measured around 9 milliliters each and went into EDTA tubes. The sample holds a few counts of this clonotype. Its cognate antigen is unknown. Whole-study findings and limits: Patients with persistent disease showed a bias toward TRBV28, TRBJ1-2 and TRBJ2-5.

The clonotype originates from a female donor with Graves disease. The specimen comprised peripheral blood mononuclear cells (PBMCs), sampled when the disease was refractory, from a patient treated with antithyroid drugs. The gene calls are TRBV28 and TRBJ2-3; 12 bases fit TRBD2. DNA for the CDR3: TGTGCCAGCAGTTCTCTTCGTCCCCGACTAGCGGGAGAGGGAGATACGCAGTATTTT. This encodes CASSSLRPRLAGEGDTQYF.